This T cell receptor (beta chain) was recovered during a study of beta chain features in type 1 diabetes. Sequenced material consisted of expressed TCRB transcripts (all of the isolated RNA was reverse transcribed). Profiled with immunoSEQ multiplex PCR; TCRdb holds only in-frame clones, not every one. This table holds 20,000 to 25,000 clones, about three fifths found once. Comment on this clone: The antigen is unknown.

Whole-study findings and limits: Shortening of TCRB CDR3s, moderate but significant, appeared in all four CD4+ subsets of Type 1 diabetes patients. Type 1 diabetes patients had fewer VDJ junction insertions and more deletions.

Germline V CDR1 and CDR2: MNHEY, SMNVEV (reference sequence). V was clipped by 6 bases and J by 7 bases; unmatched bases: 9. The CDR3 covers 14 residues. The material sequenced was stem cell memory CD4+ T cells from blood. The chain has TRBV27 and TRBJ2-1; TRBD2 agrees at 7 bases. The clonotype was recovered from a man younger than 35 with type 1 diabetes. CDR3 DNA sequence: TGTGCCAGCAGATCTGCGGGAGATGGGAATGAGCAGTTCTTC. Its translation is CASRSAGDGNEQFF.